The clone carrying this T cell receptor beta chain was observed a handful of times. Its matching antigen is unknown. The data were taken from a study of tumor-infiltrating lymphocytes in localized non-small cell lung cancer. The CDR3 runs 13 residues. Trimming shortened V by 7 bases and J by 1 base, and 10 bases separated the two germline ends. CDR1 is MNHNS and CDR2 is SASEGT in the germline V gene. Only in-frame clones appear in the TCRdb table, and some are missing; sequencing was by immunoSEQ multiplex PCR. The sample contains roughly 7,400 clones, roughly 63% of which appear only once. Study-level results: Different pieces of the same tissue went to different assays, confounding technical variation with intratumor heterogeneity.

Sequenced: uninvolved lung tissue not adjacent to the tumor. The chain uses TRBV6-1 and TRBJ1-1, with D uncertain. The clonotype originates from a human donor with non-small cell lung cancer. The CDR3 region has the DNA TGTGCCAGCAAGCAGCGACGGAACACTGAAGCTTTCTTT. Residues: CASKQRRNTEAFF.